Here is one T cell receptor beta chain with its context. The data are from a study of blood T cell repertoires in COVID-19. Overall study context: Nucleic acid was either cDNA or gDNA, and it came from T cells, B-cell-depleted T cells, or PBMCs.

Assay used: immunoSEQ multiplex PCR; TCRdb lists only in-frame clones, some missing. The table has under 200,000 clones, 80% seen once. The CDR3 runs to 15 residues. CDR1 is SGHDT, CDR2 YYEEEE, per germline. With 4 bases clipped from V and 4 bases from J, the junction kept 10 bases outside the gene matches. This sequence joins TRBV5-6 and TRBJ2-7, with 8 bases aligning to TRBD1. The receptor was isolated from a man in his 70s with active or convalescent COVID-19. The sample consisted of peripheral blood. CDR3 amino acids: CASSPRQGASYEQYF. The CDR3 bases are TGTGCCAGCAGCCCAAGGCAGGGGGCTTCTTACGAGCAGTACTTC.